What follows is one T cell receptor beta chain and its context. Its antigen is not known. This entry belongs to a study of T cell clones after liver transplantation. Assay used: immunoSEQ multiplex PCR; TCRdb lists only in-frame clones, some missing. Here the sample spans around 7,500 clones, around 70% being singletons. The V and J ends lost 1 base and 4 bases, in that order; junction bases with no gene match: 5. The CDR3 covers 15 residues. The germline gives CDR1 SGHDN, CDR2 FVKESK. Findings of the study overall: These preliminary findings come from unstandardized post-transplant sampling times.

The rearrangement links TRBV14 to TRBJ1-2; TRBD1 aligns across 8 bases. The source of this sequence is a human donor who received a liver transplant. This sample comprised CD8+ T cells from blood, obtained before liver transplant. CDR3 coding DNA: TGTGCCAGCAGCCAAGTCGCAGGGGGCTCCTATGGCTACACCTTC. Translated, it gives CASSQVAGGSYGYTF.